The 29 T cell receptor beta chains below all came from one sample that was sequenced in a study of CD8 T cells in Susac syndrome (dated by TCRdb to about 2019). Library prep was done by the immunoSEQ multiplex PCR assay. RNA was extracted using the RNeasy kit, and about 0.45 to 1 ug of the RNA was reverse transcribed with random hexamers. Starting from the raw public reads, TCRdb applied fastp trimming at Q25, assembled clones with MiXCR and retained in-frame beta chains. Identical CDR3 proteins give one entry, which carries the most common genes and DNA. Across this sample there are 150,000 to 200,000 distinct CDR3 sequences, with roughly 93% seen only once. 0.13% of the sample belongs to the ten largest clones. Sample: CD4+ T cells from PBMCs. All receptors derive from a human donor in good health.

This chain joins TRBV20-1 and TRBJ1-4, with 8 bases identical to TRBD1. The V segment lost 6 bases and the J segment 3 bases; nucleotides outside the gene matches: 0. The V gene's germline CDR1 is DFQATT and CDR2 SNEGSKA (reference sequence). This CDR3 region has 12 residues. The CDR3 coding sequence is TGCAGTGCGGGACAGGCTAATGAAAAACTGTTTTTT. Protein sequence: CSAGQANEKLFF.

The chain carries TRBV5-1 and TRBJ2-1, with TRBD2 matching 8 bases. The CDR3 covers 13 residues. The J segment lost 7 bases and the V segment lost 4 bases, leaving 4 bases of the junction unmatched. Per the germline V gene, CDR1 is SGHRS and CDR2 is YFSETQ. The CDR3 bases are TGCGCCAGCAGCCAGACTAGCGAGAATGAGCAGTTCTTC. It yields the protein CASSQTSENEQFF.

The chain uses TRBV15 and TRBJ2-5, with 8 bases lining up with TRBD2. CDR1 and CDR2 from the germline V gene are LNHNV and YYDKDF (reference sequence). V shed 3 bases, J shed 5 bases, and the junction held 11 bases outside the gene matches. This CDR3 is 16 amino acids long. DNA for the CDR3: TGTGCCACCAGCAGCCGCACTAGCGGCCTCCGGGAGACCCAGTACTTC. Encoded protein: CATSSRTSGLRETQYF.

This clonotype was recorded once. The chain links TRBV29-1 to TRBJ2-3; D remains ambiguous. CDR1 and CDR2 (germline): SQVTM, ANQGSEA. This CDR3 has 13 residues. The germline V and J ends were trimmed by 0 bases and 3 bases, with 7 bases remaining between them. The CDR3 spells CSVEEAPTDTQYF. In nucleotides, the CDR3 is TGCAGCGTTGAAGAAGCCCCAACAGATACGCAGTATTTT.

In this sample, this clonotype turned up once. The V and J genes are TRBV5-1 and TRBJ2-7; D possibly corresponds to TRBD1 (6 bases). This CDR3 is built from 13 residues. Trimming removed 3 bases at V and 5 bases at J, with 12 bases between. The germline gives CDR1 SGHRS, CDR2 YFSETQ. Here the CDR3 DNA reads TGCGCCAGCAGCTCCGGACAGTCCGACGAGCAGTACTTC. Protein product: CASSSGQSDEQYF.

This rearrangement joins TRBV2 to TRBJ2-7; D gene unclear. This CDR3 region has 13 residues. V was cut by 6 bases and J by 2 bases, with 11 bases left in between. Germline CDR1 and CDR2: SNHLY and FYNNEI. The DNA for the CDR3 is TGTGCCAGCAGGTCGGACGGTACCTACGAGCAGTACTTC. Translation gives CASRSDGTYEQYF.

This CDR3 is CASSQQDLIANTGELFF. CDR3 coding DNA: TGCGCCAGCAGCCAACAGGACTTAATCGCGAACACCGGGGAGCTGTTTTTT. The chain has TRBV4-1 and TRBJ2-2; TRBD2 is a possible D gene (5 bases). CDR3 length: 17 residues. Germline V lookup: CDR1 MGHRA, CDR2 YSYEKL. V was cut by 2 bases and J by 0 bases, with 13 bases left in between.

V and J are TRBV12-3 or TRBV12-4 and TRBJ1-1; 10 nucleotides line up with TRBD1. CDR3 length: 17 residues. The junction had 9 bases not matched to a gene; V was cut back by 5 bases and J by 0 bases. Here the CDR3 DNA reads TGTGCCAGCAGTGGGGGGACAGGGGCCCGGATGAACACTGAAGCTTTCTTT. Translation: CASSGGTGARMNTEAFF.

The rearrangement joins TRBV7-9 to TRBJ2-2, with TRBD1 matching over 7 bases. After removal of 0 bases from V and 4 bases from J, the junction contained 8 bases not matched to a gene. The germline CDR1 and CDR2 sequences are SEHNR and FQNEAQ (reference sequence). The CDR3 consists of 17 residues. CDR3 coding DNA: TGTGCCAGCAGCTTAGCCGGTGGGACAGACTTCACCGGGGAGCTGTTTTTT. Its protein product is CASSLAGGTDFTGELFF.

J is TRBJ2-7 and V is TRBV4-2; D is perhaps TRBD1 or TRBD2 (5 bases each). The V end was cut by 7 bases, the J end by 2 bases, with 12 bases between. The CDR3 extends over 13 amino acids. Germline V CDR1 and CDR2: LGHNA, YNFKEQ. CDR3 amino acids: CASKRDGTYEQYF. The CDR3 DNA reads as TGTGCCAGCAAACGGGACGGAACCTACGAGCAGTACTTC.

V usage is TRBV21-1 and J usage is TRBJ2-7. TRBV21-1 is a pseudogene locus. This CDR3 has 11 residues. The chain's CDR3 is CASSKPSKQYF. The CDR3, as DNA: TGTGCCAGCAGCAAGCCATCAAAGCAGTACTTC.

The sample holds a few counts of this clonotype. V and J are TRBV5-1 and TRBJ1-5; D is perhaps TRBD1 (5 bases). The CDR3 has 13 amino acids. V was shortened by 3 bases and J by 1 base, with 5 bases between the two germline ends. Germline V gene lookup returns CDR1 SGHRS and CDR2 YFSETQ. The CDR3 DNA reads as TGCGCCAGCAGCTGGGACAGCAATCAGCCCCAGCATTTT. This codes for CASSWDSNQPQHF.

V and J are TRBV7-9 and TRBJ2-2; the match to TRBD1 covers 9 bases. This CDR3 is 16 amino acids long. The V segment lost 9 bases and the J segment 1 base; nucleotides outside the gene matches: 9. Germline assignment: CDR1 SEHNR and CDR2 FQNEAQ (reference sequence). The CDR3 DNA reads TGTGCCAGATCACCCCCGGGACAGGGGAACACCGGGGAGCTGTTTTTT. The encoded protein is CARSPPGQGNTGELFF.

This chain connects TRBV29-1 to TRBJ2-7; the match to TRBD1 covers 10 bases. After removal of 6 bases from V and 6 bases from J, the junction contained 8 bases not matched to a gene. Germline CDR1 and CDR2: SQVTM and ANQGSEA. CDR3 length: 13 amino acids. The CDR3 reads CSVRTGTGVEQYF. CDR3 nucleotides: TGCAGCGTCAGAACCGGGACAGGGGTCGAGCAGTACTTC.

The V call is TRBV6-1, the J call TRBJ2-3; 9 nucleotides agree with TRBD2. J gave up 1 base and V 6 bases, and 5 bases lay outside the gene matches. Germline loops: CDR1 MNHNS, CDR2 SASEGT. The CDR3 consists of 15 residues. In DNA form, the CDR3 reads TGTGCCAGCAGGGGACTAGCAACGCGCACAGATACGCAGTATTTT. This gives the protein CASRGLATRTDTQYF.

The V gene is TRBV12-5, the J gene TRBJ2-3; D uncertain. V dropped 2 bases and J dropped 4 bases, with 10 bases sitting between them. The CDR3 is made up of 14 amino acids. Germline V gene data show CDR1 as LGHNT and CDR2 as FRNRAP. The CDR3 region is CASGLYPASDTQYF. The DNA for the CDR3 is TGTGCTAGTGGTTTGTACCCAGCATCAGATACGCAGTATTTT.

CDR3 coding DNA: TGTGCCAGCAGCTTAGCGCGGGAGGGAACCCAGTACTTC. Translated: CASSLAREGTQYF. This chain joins TRBV7-7 and TRBJ2-5; TRBD2 aligns across 9 bases. Germline loops: CDR1 SSHAT, CDR2 FNYEAQ (reference sequence). Trimming removed 0 bases from V and 8 bases from J; junction bases left unmatched: 1. This CDR3 is built from 13 residues.

The CDR3 nucleotides read TGCGCCAGCAGCCAGCCCCGACAGGGTAACGACAATGAGCAGTTCTTC. It translates to CASSQPRQGNDNEQFF. V and J are TRBV4-1 and TRBJ2-1; 7 bases align to TRBD1. V was clipped by 3 bases and J by 5 bases; unmatched bases: 10. CDR1 and CDR2 from the germline V gene are MGHRA and YSYEKL. The CDR3 consists of 16 residues.

This rearrangement joins TRBV7-2 to TRBJ2-5, with 9 bases identical to TRBD2. This CDR3 contains 15 residues. Germline CDR1 reads SGHTA; CDR2 reads FQGNSA. V was pared by 1 base and J by 1 base, with 1 base of the junction left unmatched. The DNA for the CDR3 is TGTGCCAGCAGCTTAGGGACTAGCGTCCAAGAGACCCAGTACTTC. It yields the protein CASSLGTSVQETQYF.

This chain connects TRBV12-3 or TRBV12-4 to TRBJ2-5; D is unresolved. The V end was cut by 2 bases, the J end by 7 bases, with 5 bases between. CDR3 length equals 11 residues. As DNA, the CDR3 is TGTGCCAGCAGTTTAAAGGGGACCCAGTACTTC. Its protein is CASSLKGTQYF.

The chain is built from TRBV7-2 and TRBJ2-1; no clear D gene. The germline V gene encodes CDR1 SGHTA and CDR2 FQGNSA. The germline V and J ends were trimmed by 7 bases and 7 bases, with 8 bases remaining between them. This CDR3 spans 11 amino acids. Written as DNA, the CDR3 is TGTGCCAGCACTGAAGGTAATGAGCAGTTCTTC. Its protein product is CASTEGNEQFF.

In this sample, this clonotype turned up once. The V call is TRBV2, the J call TRBJ2-4, with unresolved D. The CDR3 consists of 14 residues. Germline CDR1 reads SNHLY; CDR2 reads FYNNEI. Trimming shortened V by 7 bases and J by 1 base, and 11 bases separated the two germline ends. The CDR3 DNA reads TGTGCCAGCACCCCACTCGGGGCCAAAAACATTCAGTACTTC. This translates into CASTPLGAKNIQYF.

The J gene is TRBJ2-7, the V gene TRBV15; a weak D match, TRBD1 (6 bases). The CDR3 covers 14 residues. Germline values: CDR1 LNHNV, CDR2 YYDKDF (reference sequence). V was shortened by 8 bases and J by 8 bases, with 22 bases between the two germline ends. CDR3 nucleotide sequence: TGTGCCACCGGAGCCCTTAATCTAGGGGGAAAGCAGTACTTC. This sequence encodes CATGALNLGGKQYF.

This clonotype appeared a single time. The chain uses TRBV4-1 and TRBJ2-7; 9 bases align to TRBD1. Germline V CDR1 and CDR2: MGHRA, YSYEKL. This CDR3 region has 16 residues. With V trimmed by 0 bases and J by 3 bases, 6 bases remained unmatched. The CDR3: CASSQDDRGTLYEQYF. The CDR3 nucleotides read TGCGCCAGCAGCCAAGATGACAGGGGGACTCTCTACGAGCAGTACTTC.

This clonotype is a singleton in its sample. J is TRBJ2-3 and V is TRBV6-1, with 9 bases fitting TRBD2. Germline CDR1 reads MNHNS; CDR2 reads SASEGT. The CDR3 sequence is 13 residues long. V was clipped by 8 bases and J by 1 base; unmatched bases: 1. CDR3 DNA: TGTGCCAGCGTAGCGGGGGGCACAGATACGCAGTATTTT. As protein: CASVAGGTDTQYF.

The chain uses TRBV3-1 and TRBJ2-3; D possibly corresponds to TRBD2 (5 bases). From germline, CDR1 is LGHDT and CDR2 YNNKEL (reference sequence). The V gene lost 4 bases and the J gene lost 6 bases, with 17 bases spanning the gap. CDR3 length equals 15 residues. The CDR3 sequence is CASSPTTFSGDTQYF. The CDR3, as DNA: TGTGCCAGCAGCCCTACGACTTTCTCGGGGGATACGCAGTATTTT.

The V call is TRBV6-1, the J call TRBJ2-2; D is uncertain. The CDR3 runs to 14 residues. CDR1 and CDR2 (germline): MNHNS, SASEGT. Trimming took off 2 bases at V and 5 bases at J, with 9 bases between the two ends. The CDR3: CASSERLATGELFF. CDR3 DNA: TGTGCCAGCAGTGAAAGATTAGCTACCGGGGAGCTGTTTTTT.

The chain uses TRBV5-1 and TRBJ2-5; D tentatively fits TRBD1 or TRBD2 (7 bases each). The V end was cut by 0 bases, the J end by 3 bases, with 12 bases between. Germline V gives CDR1 SGHRS, CDR2 YFSETQ. This CDR3 has 15 amino acids. The CDR3 sequence is CASSLAPGGEETQYF. The CDR3 nucleotides read TGCGCCAGCAGCTTGGCTCCAGGGGGGGAAGAGACCCAGTACTTC.

The chain carries TRBV20-1 and TRBJ1-2; 11 nucleotides align to TRBD1. Per germline, CDR1 DFQATT and CDR2 SNEGSKA (reference sequence). This CDR3 region has 18 residues. J gave up 2 bases and V 3 bases, and 14 bases lay outside the gene matches. Here the CDR3 DNA reads TGCAGTGCTAGCCTCTGGGGACAGGGGGGTTATGGAAACTATGGCTACACCTTC. Residues: CSASLWGQGGYGNYGYTF.